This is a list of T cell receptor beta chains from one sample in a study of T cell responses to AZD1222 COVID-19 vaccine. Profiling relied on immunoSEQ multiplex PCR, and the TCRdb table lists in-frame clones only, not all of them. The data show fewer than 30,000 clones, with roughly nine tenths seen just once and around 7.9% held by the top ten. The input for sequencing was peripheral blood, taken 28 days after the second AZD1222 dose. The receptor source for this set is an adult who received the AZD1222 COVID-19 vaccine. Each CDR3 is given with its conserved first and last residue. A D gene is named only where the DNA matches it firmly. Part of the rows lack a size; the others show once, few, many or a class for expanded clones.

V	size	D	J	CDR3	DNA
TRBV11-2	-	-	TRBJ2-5	CASSRLPLETQYF	TGTGCCAGCAGCCGACTCCCCTTAGAGACCCAGTACTTC
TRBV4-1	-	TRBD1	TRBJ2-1	CASSQGGTGTYNEQFF	TGCGCCAGCAGCCAAGGGGGGACAGGCACTTACAATGAGCAGTTCTTC
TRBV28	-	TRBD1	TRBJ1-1	CASSRTGGLNTEAFF	TGTGCCAGCAGTAGGACAGGGGGATTGAACACTGAAGCTTTCTTT
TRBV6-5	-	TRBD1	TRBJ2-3	CASRETGASDTQYF	TGTGCCAGCAGGGAGACAGGGGCCTCAGATACGCAGTATTTT
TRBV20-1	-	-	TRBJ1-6	CSASPDSRVWGYSPLHF	TGCAGTGCTAGTCCTGATTCCAGGGTTTGGGGTTATTCACCCCTCCACTTT
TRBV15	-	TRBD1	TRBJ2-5	CATSRDFPGTGETQYF	TGTGCCACCAGCAGAGATTTCCCCGGGACAGGCGAGACCCAGTACTTC
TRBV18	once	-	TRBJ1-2	CASSPPSAPGSYGYTF	TGTGCCAGCTCACCACCGTCGGCGCCTGGATCGTATGGCTACACCTTC
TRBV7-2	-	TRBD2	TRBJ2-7	CASSPPGLAGYEQYF	TGTGCCAGCAGCCCGCCGGGACTAGCGGGTTACGAGCAGTACTTC
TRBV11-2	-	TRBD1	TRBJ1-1	CASSNRQGVNTEAFF	TGTGCCAGCAGCAACCGACAGGGAGTTAACACTGAAGCTTTCTTT
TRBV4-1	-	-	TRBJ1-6	CASSQPGDLSYNSPLHF	TGCGCCAGCAGCCAACCCGGCGACCTCTCCTATAATTCACCCCTCCACTTT
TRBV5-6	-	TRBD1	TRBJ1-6	CASSSGQVYSPLHF	TGTGCCAGCAGCTCTGGACAGGTTTATTCACCCCTCCACTTT
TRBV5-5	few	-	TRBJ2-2	CASSLYTGELFF	TGTGCCAGCAGCTTATACACCGGGGAGCTGTTTTTT
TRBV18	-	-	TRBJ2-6	CASSPLISGANVLTF	TGTGCCAGCTCACCCCTGATCTCTGGGGCCAACGTCCTGACTTTC
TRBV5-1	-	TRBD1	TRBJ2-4	CASSGQGSLAKNIQYF	TGCGCCAGCAGCGGACAGGGATCATTAGCCAAAAACATTCAGTACTTC
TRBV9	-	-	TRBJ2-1	CASSEGLHQGEQFF	TGTGCCAGCAGCGAGGGCCTCCACCAGGGTGAGCAGTTCTTC
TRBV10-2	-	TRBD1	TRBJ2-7	CAGMGTGLGEQYF	TGCGCCGGGATGGGGACAGGGTTGGGCGAGCAGTACTTC
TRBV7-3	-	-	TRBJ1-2	CASSLNSQGSFSGYTF	TGTGCCAGCAGCTTAAATTCTCAGGGTTCGTTTTCGGGCTACACCTTC
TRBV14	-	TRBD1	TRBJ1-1	CASSLGQGEEAFF	TGTGCCAGCAGCCTGGGACAGGGCGAGGAAGCTTTCTTT
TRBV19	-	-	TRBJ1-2	CASSPFYSGYTYGYTF	TGTGCCAGTAGTCCCTTTTACTCAGGGTATACCTATGGCTACACCTTC
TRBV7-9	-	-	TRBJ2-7	CASSLIPSADPYGPYEQYF	TGTGCCAGCAGCTTAATCCCCTCTGCGGATCCCTACGGGCCCTACGAGCAGTACTTC
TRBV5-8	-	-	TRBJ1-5	CASSPHYRTRGNQPQHF	TGTGCCAGCAGCCCACACTATAGGACCCGGGGCAATCAGCCCCAGCATTTT
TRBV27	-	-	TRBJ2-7	CASSLGPGRGGYEQYF	TGTGCCAGCAGTTTGGGCCCGGGACGAGGAGGCTACGAGCAGTACTTC
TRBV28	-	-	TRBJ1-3	CASSLADRSGSGNTIYF	TGTGCCAGCAGTTTAGCAGACAGGTCAGGGTCTGGAAACACCATATATTTT
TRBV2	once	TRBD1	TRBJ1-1	CASRDRESTEAFF	TGTGCCAGCAGGGACAGGGAGAGCACTGAAGCTTTCTTT
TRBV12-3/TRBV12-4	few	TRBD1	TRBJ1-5	CASSGQEHQPQHF	TGTGCCAGCAGTGGACAGGAACATCAGCCCCAGCATTTT